The present T cell receptor beta chain was sequenced within a study of blood T cell repertoires in COVID-19. Study in general: The United States, Italy and Spain supplied acute and convalescent COVID-19 samples.

Data came from immunoSEQ multiplex PCR; TCRdb stores just in-frame clones and leaves some out. Of 250,000 to 350,000 clones in the sample, approximately 83% were seen once. Donors in Cohort 3 who had recovered were those with two negative PCRs, healthcare professional clearance, or resolution of their symptoms. Germline CDR1 MNHEY, CDR2 SVGAGI. The CDR3 totals 13 residues. Trimming left V 6 bases short and J 4 bases short, with 12 bases between. Sample: PBMCs or T cells enriched from blood (not recorded which). The gene calls are TRBV6-5 and TRBJ1-2, with a possible D match to TRBD1 (5 bases). This TCR came from a woman aged 25-40 years who had recovered from COVID-19. CDR3 DNA: TGTGCCAGCAGCTTGACAGTGCCCTATGGCTACACCTTC. It encodes CASSLTVPYGYTF.